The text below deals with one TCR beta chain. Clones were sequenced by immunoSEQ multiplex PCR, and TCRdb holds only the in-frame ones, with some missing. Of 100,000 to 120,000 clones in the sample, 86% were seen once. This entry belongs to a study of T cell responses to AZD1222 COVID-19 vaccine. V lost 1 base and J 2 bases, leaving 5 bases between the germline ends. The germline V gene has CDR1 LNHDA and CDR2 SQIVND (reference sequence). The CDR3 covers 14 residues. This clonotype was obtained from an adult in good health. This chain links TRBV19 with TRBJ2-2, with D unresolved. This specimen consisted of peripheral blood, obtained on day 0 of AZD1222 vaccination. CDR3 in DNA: TGTGCCAGTAGTATAGGGACCAACACCGGGGAGCTGTTTTTT. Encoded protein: CASSIGTNTGELFF.